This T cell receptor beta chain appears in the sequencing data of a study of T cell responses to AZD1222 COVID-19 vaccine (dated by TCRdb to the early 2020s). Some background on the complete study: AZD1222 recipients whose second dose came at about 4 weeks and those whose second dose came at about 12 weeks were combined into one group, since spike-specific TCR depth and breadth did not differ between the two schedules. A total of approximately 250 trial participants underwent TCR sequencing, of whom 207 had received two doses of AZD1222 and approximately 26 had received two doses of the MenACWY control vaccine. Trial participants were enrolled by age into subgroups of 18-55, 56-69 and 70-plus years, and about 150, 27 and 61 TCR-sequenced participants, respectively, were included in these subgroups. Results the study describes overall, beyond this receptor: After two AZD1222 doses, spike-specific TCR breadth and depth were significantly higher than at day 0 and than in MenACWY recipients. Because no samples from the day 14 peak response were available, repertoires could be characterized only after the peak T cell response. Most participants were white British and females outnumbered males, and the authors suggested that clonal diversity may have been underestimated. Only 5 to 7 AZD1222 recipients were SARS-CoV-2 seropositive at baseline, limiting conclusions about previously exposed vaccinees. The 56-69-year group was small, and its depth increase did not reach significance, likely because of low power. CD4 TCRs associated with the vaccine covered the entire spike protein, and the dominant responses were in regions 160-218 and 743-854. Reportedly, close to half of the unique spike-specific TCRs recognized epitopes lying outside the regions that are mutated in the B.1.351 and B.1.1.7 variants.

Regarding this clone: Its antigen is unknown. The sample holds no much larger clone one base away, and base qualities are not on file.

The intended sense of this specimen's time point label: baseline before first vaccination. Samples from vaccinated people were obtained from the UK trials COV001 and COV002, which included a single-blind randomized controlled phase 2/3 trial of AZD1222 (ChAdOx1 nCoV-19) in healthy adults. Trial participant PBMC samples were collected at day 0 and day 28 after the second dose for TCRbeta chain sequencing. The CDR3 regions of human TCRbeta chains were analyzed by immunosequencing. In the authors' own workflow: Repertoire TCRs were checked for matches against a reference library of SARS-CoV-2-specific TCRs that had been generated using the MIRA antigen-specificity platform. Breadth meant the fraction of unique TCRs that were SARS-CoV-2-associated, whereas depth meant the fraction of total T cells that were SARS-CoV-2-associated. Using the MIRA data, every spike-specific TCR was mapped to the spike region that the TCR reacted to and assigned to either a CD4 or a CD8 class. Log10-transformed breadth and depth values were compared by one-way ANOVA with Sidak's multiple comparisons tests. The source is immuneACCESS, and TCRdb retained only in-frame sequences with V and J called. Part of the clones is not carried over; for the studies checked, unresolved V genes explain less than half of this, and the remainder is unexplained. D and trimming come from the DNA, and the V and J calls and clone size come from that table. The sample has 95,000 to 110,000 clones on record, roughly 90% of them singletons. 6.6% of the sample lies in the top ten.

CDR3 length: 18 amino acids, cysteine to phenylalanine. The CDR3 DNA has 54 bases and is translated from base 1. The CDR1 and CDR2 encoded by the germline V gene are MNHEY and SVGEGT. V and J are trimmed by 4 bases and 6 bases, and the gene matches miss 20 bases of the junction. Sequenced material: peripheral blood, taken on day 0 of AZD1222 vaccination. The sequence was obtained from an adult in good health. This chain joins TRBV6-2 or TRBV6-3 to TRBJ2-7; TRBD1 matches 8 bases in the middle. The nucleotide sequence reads TGTGCCAGCAGTTCCCCCCGTGGGTCGGCAGGGGGCTTCAGCGAGCAGTACTTC. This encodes CASSSPRGSAGGFSEQYF.